This TCR beta chain was sequenced during a study of blood T cell repertoires in COVID-19. Study-level background: The study drew acute and convalescent COVID-19 samples from the United States, Italy and Spain.

The authors' processing: Reference gene primers were amplified, and this amplification served to estimate nucleated cell counts. Libraries were prepared by immunoSEQ multiplex PCR; TCRdb keeps only in-frame clonotypes and omits some of them. The V and J calls and clone size come from that table; D and trimming were worked out from the DNA. The sample includes hundreds of thousands of clones, 80% to 90% of them seen just once. Assignment of participants to cohorts was predicated upon participant-reported clinical history. Two negative PCRs, clearance, or symptom resolution were required of recovered Cohort 3 donors. Germline-derived CDR1 and CDR2 are SGDLS and YYNGEE. V was pared by 0 bases and J by 5 bases, with 9 bases of the junction left unmatched. The CDR3 is 16 residues long.

The clonotype originates from a woman aged 30 to 39 who had recovered from COVID-19. What was sequenced was PBMCs or T cells enriched from blood (not recorded which). The genes are TRBV9 and TRBJ2-5; the match to TRBD2 covers 8 bases. Here the CDR3 reads CASSVGSGSRGETQYF. CDR3 nucleotide sequence: TGTGCCAGCAGCGTAGGGAGCGGGAGTCGGGGGGAGACCCAGTACTTC.